This TCR beta chain is drawn from a study of T cell responses to AZD1222 COVID-19 vaccine. Libraries were prepared by immunoSEQ multiplex PCR; TCRdb keeps only in-frame clonotypes and omits some of them. The repertoire holds over 130,000 clones, with about 91% as singletons. The germline V gene encodes CDR1 MDHEN and CDR2 SYDVKM. Trimming cost V 6 bases and J 0 bases; bases outside gene matches: 4. The length of the CDR3 is 14 residues. This TCR derives from an adult who received the AZD1222 COVID-19 vaccine. The chain employs TRBV28 and TRBJ1-2, with TRBD1 matching 7 bases. Specimen: peripheral blood, collected 28 days after the second AZD1222 dose. DNA for the CDR3: TGTGCCAGCAGCCTTGGACAGGCTAACTATGGCTACACCTTC. It is translated as CASSLGQANYGYTF.